A selection of T cell receptor beta chains follows, all from one sample in a study of blood T cells in healthy people across ages. TCRdb reprocessed the 5' RACE reads with MiXCR, giving one entry per CDR3 protein. The sample lists over a million distinct CDR3 sequences, almost 25% seen once, with less than 0.85% in the top ten. These sequences were also reported in another study, on T cells of mothers and their children.

Input material: blood. All receptors come from a girl aged 2-9 years in good health. Both conserved end residues are part of each CDR3. D genes are given only for firm matches. Some rows mark clone size as missing; the rest say once, few, many or name a class of expanded clone.

D	V	J	size	DNA	CDR3
-	TRBV2	TRBJ1-4	-	TGTGCCAGCTCAGGATCAGGGGAAAAACTGTTTTTT	CASSGSGEKLFF
TRBD2	TRBV20-1	TRBJ2-1	many	TGCAGTGCGGATAGCGGGAGCAACGCCTACAATGAGCAGTTCTTC	CSADSGSNAYNEQFF
-	TRBV9	TRBJ1-2	-	TGTGCCAGCAGCCCAGCGGGGGATTTTAAAGTTAACTATGGCTACACCTTC	CASSPAGDFKVNYGYTF
-	TRBV10-3	TRBJ2-1	few	TGTGCCATCAGTGATCGGAGCCCCGACAATGAGCAGTTCTTC	CAISDRSPDNEQFF
-	TRBV20-1	TRBJ2-5	few	TGCAGTGCTAGGAGGGTGGCGACTTCGACCCAGTACTTC	CSARRVATSTQYF
-	TRBV2	TRBJ2-5	-	TGTGCCTGCACGGATGCCGGGCGTGCTCTGGAGACCCAGCACTTC	CACTDAGRALETQHF
TRBD2	TRBV11-2	TRBJ2-5	few	TGTGCCAGCAGACCGGGACTAGCGGGACCCCGGCAAGAGACCCAGTACTTC	CASRPGLAGPRQETQYF
TRBD2	TRBV9	TRBJ2-7	-	TGTGCCAGCAGCGTAGAACCCAGCGGGAGGGATAAAGTCTACGAGCAGTACTTC	CASSVEPSGRDKVYEQYF
-	TRBV6-6	TRBJ2-3	few	TGTGCCAGCAGAGATGGCACGCAGTATTTT	CASRDGTQYF
TRBD1	TRBV7-2	TRBJ1-1	-	TGTGCCAGCAGCTCCAGGGGGCGATTCACTGAAGCTTTCTTT	CASSSRGRFTEAFF
-	TRBV12-3/TRBV12-4	TRBJ2-3	few	TGTGCCAGCAGCTTTGGGACCACTAGCACAGATACGCAGTATTTT	CASSFGTTSTDTQYF
TRBD2	TRBV12-3/TRBV12-4	TRBJ2-2	-	TGTGCCAGCAGTCCGAAAGGGATCCCGGGACTAGGGGACGGGGAGCTGTTTTTT	CASSPKGIPGLGDGELFF
TRBD2	TRBV2	TRBJ2-1	few	TGTGCCAGCACCAGTAGCGGGGGCTCCTACAATGAGCAGTTCTTC	CASTSSGGSYNEQFF
TRBD2	TRBV10-2	TRBJ2-3	few	TGCGCCACCTGGGGGGGATCCCTCACAGATACGCAGTATTTT	CATWGGSLTDTQYF
TRBD1	TRBV5-8	TRBJ2-3	few	TGTGCCAGCAGCTCCGGACAGGGGGCGGTCGATACGCAGTATTTT	CASSSGQGAVDTQYF
TRBD2	TRBV2	TRBJ2-5	-	TGTGCCAGCAGTGAAGAAGTAGCGGGGGGTAAAGAGACCCAGTACTTC	CASSEEVAGGKETQYF
-	TRBV15	TRBJ2-1	-	TGTGCCACCAGCAGAGTGCGTTACAATGAGCAGTTCTTC	CATSRVRYNEQFF
-	TRBV3-1	TRBJ2-4	few	TGTGCCAGCAGCCAAATGGACCGTTATCAGTACTTC	CASSQMDRYQYF
TRBD1	TRBV7-2	TRBJ2-1	-	TGTGCCAGCAGCGGGAGACAGGGGGCGGTCTACAATGAGCAGTTCTTC	CASSGRQGAVYNEQFF
-	TRBV6-6	TRBJ1-5	few	TGTGCCAGCAGTCCGGAGGGGCTCAATCAGCCCCAGCATTTT	CASSPEGLNQPQHF
TRBD1	TRBV5-1	TRBJ2-1	few	TGCGCCAGCAGCCTTCCAGGGGGGACAGGGGGCTACAATGAGCAGTTCTTC	CASSLPGGTGGYNEQFF
TRBD1	TRBV9	TRBJ2-7	-	TGTGCCAGCAGCCATGAGACAGGGAACGAGCAGTACTTC	CASSHETGNEQYF
-	TRBV29-1	TRBJ2-5	-	TGCAGCGTTGAAGAACCAGGCCAGTACTTC	CSVEEPGQYF
TRBD1	TRBV29-1	TRBJ2-1	few	TGCAGCGTTGGGAGGTGGGGACAGGGTGGAAATGAGCAGTTCTTC	CSVGRWGQGGNEQFF
-	TRBV15	TRBJ1-1	-	TGTGCCACCAGAGAGGTGAACACTGAAGCTTTCTTT	CATREVNTEAFF
-	TRBV12-3/TRBV12-4	TRBJ1-1	many	TGTGCCAGCAGTTTTGCAGGGAACACTGAGGCTTTCTTT	CASSFAGNTEAFF
-	TRBV6-5	TRBJ2-4	few	TGTGCCAGCAGTTACTCTGTAGGGCTGGACATTCAGTACTTC	CASSYSVGLDIQYF
-	TRBV20-1	TRBJ2-5	-	TGCAGTGCCATTAGCGGCACCCAAGAGACCCAGTACTTC	CSAISGTQETQYF
-	TRBV12-3/TRBV12-4	TRBJ2-5	-	TGTGCCAGCAGTCCGACCCCATCGGAGACCCAGTACTTC	CASSPTPSETQYF
-	TRBV5-1	TRBJ1-2	few	TGCGCCAGCAGCCTTTATACGGCACGCGAACACGACTATGGCTACACCTTC	CASSLYTAREHDYGYTF
-	TRBV6-2/TRBV6-3	TRBJ2-7	-	TGTGCCAGCAGTTCTTGGAACGAGCAGTACTTC	CASSSWNEQYF
TRBD1	TRBV5-1	TRBJ2-1	few	TGCGCCAGCAGTCCCCGCCCCGGGACAGGCTACAATGAGCAGTTCTTC	CASSPRPGTGYNEQFF
-	TRBV6-5	TRBJ1-1	-	TGTGCCAGCAGTTTCCTTTCGGGGGACACTGAAGCTTTCTTT	CASSFLSGDTEAFF
-	TRBV4-3	TRBJ1-4	many	TGCGCCAGCAGCCAAGATCGAGGGGCCAGTGAAAAACTGTTTTTT	CASSQDRGASEKLFF
TRBD2	TRBV20-1	TRBJ2-1	-	TGCAGTGCTATACTTCCTAGCGGGGGAGTATCTGAGCAGTTCTTC	CSAILPSGGVSEQFF
TRBD1	TRBV28	TRBJ1-1	-	TGTGCCAGCAGGAACCCGTACAGGGGGCGTTCTGAAGCTTTCTTT	CASRNPYRGRSEAFF
-	TRBV12-3/TRBV12-4	TRBJ2-5	-	TGTGCCAGCGGTTTAGTGAGTGAGACCCAGTACTTC	CASGLVSETQYF
TRBD1	TRBV20-1	TRBJ2-1	few	TGCAGTGCTAGAGCGCTATCCGGGACAGGGAATGAGCAGTTCTTC	CSARALSGTGNEQFF
-	TRBV12-3/TRBV12-4	TRBJ2-5	few	TGTGCCAGCAGTTTTATTAGGGGTGAGACCCAGTACTTC	CASSFIRGETQYF
-	TRBV9	TRBJ2-1	-	TGTGCCAGCAGCGTAAACTTTGGTGGGGATGAGCAGTTCTTC	CASSVNFGGDEQFF
TRBD1	TRBV27	TRBJ2-5	few	TGTGCCAGCAGCCTGGGACAGGGGGCGTCCCAGTACTTC	CASSLGQGASQYF
TRBD1	TRBV13	TRBJ1-1	few	TGTGCCAGCAGCTTAAGGGGGCTAGGGAACACTGAAGCTTTCTTT	CASSLRGLGNTEAFF
-	TRBV10-1	TRBJ2-1	-	TGCGCCAGCAGTGAGGTACCAGGGAGAAGGGATGAGCAGTTCTTC	CASSEVPGRRDEQFF
-	TRBV3-1	TRBJ1-6	few	TGTGCCAGCAGCCCGAGGGCCCAACAAATGGCACCCCTCCACTTT	CASSPRAQQMAPLHF
TRBD1	TRBV20-1	TRBJ2-2	few	TGCAGTGCTAGAGATAAGGGACAGGGCCTTACCGGGGGGCTGTTTTTT	CSARDKGQGLTGGLFF
-	TRBV6-5	TRBJ2-1	-	TGTGCCAGCAGTTACAACTCTCCCTACAATGAGCAGTTCTTC	CASSYNSPYNEQFF
TRBD1	TRBV24-1	TRBJ2-7	few	TGTGCCACCAGTGACCCGGACAGGGCCGAGCAGTACTTC	CATSDPDRAEQYF
-	TRBV4-2	TRBJ1-2	-	TGTGCCAGCAGCCACGGGCAGGAGTATGGCTACACCTTC	CASSHGQEYGYTF
-	TRBV11-1	TRBJ1-1	-	TGTGCCAGCAGCGTATCTCCGAGGAACACTGAAGCTTTCTTT	CASSVSPRNTEAFF
-	TRBV5-6	TRBJ1-2	few	TGTGCCAGCAGCTCTGGGACCTTCTATGGCTACACCTTC	CASSSGTFYGYTF
TRBD1	TRBV3-1	TRBJ2-1	few	TGTGCCAGCAGCCAACTGCCAGGGGGCTACAATGAGCAGTTCTTC	CASSQLPGGYNEQFF
-	TRBV29-1	TRBJ2-7	once	TGCAGCGTTGAGGGGACTTCAACGAGGTACGAGCAGTACTTC	CSVEGTSTRYEQYF
-	TRBV20-1	TRBJ2-3	few	TGCAGTGCTAGAGGCGAAGGTACAGATACGCAGTATTTT	CSARGEGTDTQYF
-	TRBV5-5	TRBJ2-5	-	TGTGCCAGCAGCCCGGTGGGACACACCAGGGGGACCCAGTACTTC	CASSPVGHTRGTQYF
TRBD2	TRBV29-1	TRBJ2-1	-	TGCAGCGTTTCTAGCGGGGGGAATGAGCAGTTCTTC	CSVSSGGNEQFF
-	TRBV7-7	TRBJ2-7	few	TGTGCTAGCAGCTTAGCCCAGGACCACTACGAGCAGTACTTC	CASSLAQDHYEQYF
-	TRBV6-5	TRBJ1-4	-	TGTGCCAGCAGCTTAAAGGCGACAGTTTTTAATGAAAAACTGTTTTTT	CASSLKATVFNEKLFF